This passage covers 15 T cell receptor beta chains from one sample sequenced in a study of regulatory T cells in long-lasting Graves disease. Regarding time point: persistent/refractory GD, antithyroid drugs over 5 years with positive TRAb. Following extraction of RNA from PBMCs, that RNA was used to make the TCR library. Building of the TCR beta libraries involved iRepertoire HTBI primers and Arm-PCR of CDR3 regions. One entry per CDR3 protein results from TCRdb running MiXCR on the multiplex PCR reads. The table lists 700,000 or so distinct CDR3 sequences, around 30% of them singletons, with about 40% in the top ten. Sequencing used peripheral blood mononuclear cells (PBMCs), obtained when the disease was refractory, from a patient treated with antithyroid drugs. The receptors were gathered from a female donor with Graves disease.

The chain uses TRBV7-2 and TRBJ2-7; 7 nucleotides align to TRBD1. The CDR3 covers 16 residues. With V trimmed by 0 bases and J by 3 bases, 8 bases remained unmatched. In germline, CDR1 is SGHTA, CDR2 FQGNSA. This CDR3 reads CASSLAARQGYYEQYF. Written as DNA, the CDR3 is TGTGCCAGCAGCTTAGCGGCCCGACAGGGCTACTACGAGCAGTACTTC.

A remark on this clonotype: The junction differs from germline at one of its ends, possibly a read error. V gene TRBV3-1 combines with J gene TRBJ2-5; TRBD1 matches 8 bases. Per the germline V gene, CDR1 is LGHDT and CDR2 is YNNKEL (reference sequence). The length of the CDR3 is 15 residues. CDR3 protein: CVSSQAGTGGETQYF. The CDR3 DNA reads TGTGTCAGCAGCCAAGCCGGGACAGGTGGGGAGACCCAGTACTTC.

The rearrangement links TRBV5-1 to TRBJ1-3; D might be TRBD1 (6 bases). The CDR3 is made up of 15 amino acids. Germline V CDR1 and CDR2: SGHRS, YFSETQ. The V end was cut by 5 bases, the J end by 3 bases, with 15 bases between. In DNA, the CDR3 is TGCGCCAGCAGTGCTGGGGGGGCATATGGAAACACCATATATTTT. This translates into CASSAGGAYGNTIYF. The full variable domain, its missing parts supplied by reference TRBV5-1 and TRBJ1-3, is KAGVTQTPRYLIKTRGQQVTLSCSPISGHRSVSWYQQTPGQGLQFLFEYFSETQRNKGNFPGRFSGRQFSNSRSEMNVSTLELGDSALYLCASSAGGAYGNTIYFGEGSWLTVV.

This chain uses TRBV5-1 with TRBJ1-2, with D hard to call. Trimming took off 0 bases at V and 0 bases at J, with 12 bases between the two ends. Germline values: CDR1 SGHRS, CDR2 YFSETQ. CDR3 length: 16 residues. CDR3 protein: CASSLGLTATNYGYTF. The CDR3 region has the DNA TGCGCCAGCAGCTTGGGGCTTACAGCGACTAACTATGGCTACACCTTC.

CDR3 coding DNA: TGCGCCAGCTCCTACCTGGGGGGAGGTCAGAACACTGAAGCTTTCTTT. This gives the protein CASSYLGGGQNTEAFF. The rearrangement joins TRBV5-1 to TRBJ1-1; weak D call: TRBD1 (5 bases). Germline V CDR1 and CDR2: SGHRS, YFSETQ. Trimming shortened V by 7 bases and J by 1 base, and 20 bases separated the two germline ends. The CDR3 runs to 16 residues.

The chain employs TRBV27 and TRBJ2-7, with 12 bases aligning to TRBD2. The CDR3 length is 14 residues. The germline V gene has CDR1 MNHEY and CDR2 SMNVEV (reference sequence). The V and J ends lost 4 bases and 5 bases, in that order; junction bases with no gene match: 3. The CDR3 sequence is CASSSRLAGDEQYF. The CDR3, as DNA: TGTGCCAGCAGTTCCCGACTAGCGGGAGACGAGCAGTACTTC.

This clonotype was found a few times. The rearrangement uses TRBV12-3 or TRBV12-4 and TRBJ2-2; 9 bases fit TRBD2. V lost 5 bases, J lost 4 bases, and 8 bases stayed unmatched. The CDR3 length is 16 residues. In DNA form, the CDR3 reads TGTGCCAGCAGTCCCACAGCGGGAGGCGGCACCGGGGAGCTGTTTTTT. Translating gives CASSPTAGGGTGELFF.

This sequence joins TRBV5-5 and TRBJ1-2, with 7 bases lining up with TRBD1. Trimming took 3 bases from V and 4 from J; bases not matched to a gene: 9. CDR3 size: 15 residues. CDR1 is SGHKS and CDR2 is YYEKEE in the germline V gene (reference sequence). CDR3 coding DNA: TGTGCCAGCAGCTCATCGGGACAGCTTTTCTATGGCTACACCTTC. Translation: CASSSSGQLFYGYTF.

The chain has TRBV7-9 and TRBJ2-7; maybe TRBD2 (6 bases). Germline CDR1 and CDR2: SEHNR and FQNEAQ (reference sequence). The CDR3 has 16 residues. The V end was cut by 8 bases, the J end by 0 bases, with 20 bases between. The CDR3 DNA is TGTGCCAGCTACCATTCGATAAGCGGGCTCTCCTACGAGCAGTACTTC. Protein product: CASYHSISGLSYEQYF.

In its sample, this clonotype was seen many times. The chain carries TRBV28 and TRBJ2-5; 12 bases match TRBD2. The CDR3 runs 16 residues. The germline gives CDR1 MDHEN, CDR2 SYDVKM. V shed 3 bases, J shed 4 bases, and the junction held 6 bases outside the gene matches. CDR3 in amino acids: CASSLTSGSRRETQYF. The CDR3 DNA reads as TGTGCCAGCAGTTTGACTAGCGGGAGTCGGCGAGAGACCCAGTACTTC.

This clonotype was seen repeatedly, ten times or more. This chain joins TRBV28 and TRBJ1-4, with D possibly being TRBD1 (6 bases). Per germline, CDR1 MDHEN and CDR2 SYDVKM. The CDR3 spans 12 residues. The V and J ends lost 2 bases and 10 bases respectively, with 8 bases between them. The CDR3 DNA reads TGTGCCAGCAGTTTAGTACAGGGAAAACTGTTTTTT. Translating it yields CASSLVQGKLFF. The whole variable domain, filled in from reference TRBV28 and TRBJ1-4, reads DVKVTQSSRYLVKRTGEKVFLECVQDMDHENMFWYRQDPGLGLRLIYFSYDVKMKEKGDIPEGYSVSREKKERFSLILESASTNQTSMYLCASSLVQGKLFFGSGTQLSVL.

This clonotype was seen more than once but under ten times. The chain combines TRBV20-1 with TRBJ1-2; 8 nucleotides line up with TRBD1. This CDR3 contains 16 residues. Germline-derived CDR1 and CDR2 are DFQATT and SNEGSKA (reference sequence). Trimming cost V 3 bases and J 4 bases; bases outside gene matches: 13. CDR3 in amino acids: CSASPRAGTGGYGYTF. Written as DNA, the CDR3 is TGCAGTGCTAGTCCTAGGGCCGGGACAGGAGGCTATGGCTACACCTTC.

V is TRBV30 and J is TRBJ2-5; D gene ambiguous. Per germline, CDR1 GTSNPN and CDR2 SVGIG (reference sequence). This CDR3 is built from 12 residues. V was cut by 5 bases and J by 4 bases, with 11 bases left in between. CDR3 in amino acids: CAWAHVGETQYF. The DNA for the CDR3 is TGTGCCTGGGCCCACGTCGGAGAGACCCAGTACTTC.

The chain uses TRBV27 and TRBJ2-1, with TRBD2 identical over 7 bases. Germline values: CDR1 MNHEY, CDR2 SMNVEV (reference sequence). CDR3 size: 13 residues. Germline trimming cut 2 bases from V and 9 bases from J; bases unmatched to any gene: 4. Here the CDR3 DNA reads TGTGCCAGCAGTTTAGCGGGGAGGGGTGAGCAGTTCTTC. Translation: CASSLAGRGEQFF.

This clonotype was seen only a few times. This chain uses TRBV25-1 with TRBJ1-2, with D possibly matching TRBD1 (5 bases). Looked up from germline, CDR1 is MGHDK and CDR2 is SYGVNS. The CDR3 length is 13 residues. The germline V and J ends were trimmed by 2 bases and 8 bases, with 12 bases remaining between them. The CDR3 nucleotides read TGTGCCAGCAGTGAACCCCATCAGGGAGGCTACACCTTC. Translation: CASSEPHQGGYTF.